The 2 T cell receptor beta chains below were found in one sample sequenced in a study of cytomegalovirus exposure and HLA in healthy donors. The PCR had 60 Vbeta and 13 Jbeta primers. Assay: immunoSEQ multiplex PCR; the TCRdb copy retains only in-frame clones and omits some. The data hold 150,000 to 200,000 clones, with around 84% observed a single time. Sequenced input: PBMCs. Every receptor here comes from a woman in her forties in good health and CMV-seronegative.

In its sample, this clone was seen a few times. The chain recombines TRBV7-2 with TRBJ1-2; D call uncertain. V was shortened by 0 bases and J by 4 bases, with 6 bases between the two germline ends. The CDR3 sequence is 13 residues long. CDR1 and CDR2 (germline): SGHTA, FQGNSA. The CDR3 DNA reads as TGTGCCAGCAGCTTAGCAGCAGGCTATGGCTACACCTTC. It encodes CASSLAAGYGYTF.

J is TRBJ2-3 and V is TRBV27, with D possibly being TRBD1 (6 bases). Germline V gene lookup returns CDR1 MNHEY and CDR2 SMNVEV (reference sequence). V was cut by 8 bases and J by 8 bases, with 17 bases left in between. The CDR3 loop spans 13 amino acids. The CDR3 coding sequence is TGTGCCAGCGCCCAGCAGGGGCCGAGTACGCAGTATTTT. It encodes CASAQQGPSTQYF.